The present entry profiles one T cell receptor (beta chain) with its context. Its specificity is unknown. Amplified TCR beta CDR3 regions came from RNA transcripts. HTBI primers drove first-round RT-PCR of the TCR CDR3. One entry per CDR3 protein results from TCRdb running MiXCR on the multiplex PCR reads. The sample lists 450,000 to 700,000 distinct CDR3 sequences, 35% to 55% occurring once. The record originates from a study of T cells in Graves' hyperthyroidism and ophthalmopathy. Study-level points and caveats: A 13 V-J model separated ophthalmopathy from stable hyperthyroidism. In blood, most of the thyroid clonotypes expanded above 0.001 were also present.

Calling Graves' hyperthyroidism stable meant ophthalmopathy did not progress within 18 months. It was uncontrolled infection, other autoimmune disease, pregnancy or lactation that excluded patients. Germline CDR1 is DFQATT and CDR2 is SNEGSKA (reference sequence). The CDR3 runs 18 residues. Trimming took 1 base from V and 2 from J, leaving 18 bases between them. Sequenced: peripheral blood or thyroid tissue (not recorded which). V is TRBV20-1 and J is TRBJ1-6; unclear D gene. This receptor was obtained from a woman between 18 and 30 years old with Graves' hyperthyroidism. CDR3 DNA sequence: TGCAGTGCTAGAGGACTTCGGGGAGGGTTCGCCTATAATTCACCCCTCCACTTT. Protein: CSARGLRGGFAYNSPLHF.